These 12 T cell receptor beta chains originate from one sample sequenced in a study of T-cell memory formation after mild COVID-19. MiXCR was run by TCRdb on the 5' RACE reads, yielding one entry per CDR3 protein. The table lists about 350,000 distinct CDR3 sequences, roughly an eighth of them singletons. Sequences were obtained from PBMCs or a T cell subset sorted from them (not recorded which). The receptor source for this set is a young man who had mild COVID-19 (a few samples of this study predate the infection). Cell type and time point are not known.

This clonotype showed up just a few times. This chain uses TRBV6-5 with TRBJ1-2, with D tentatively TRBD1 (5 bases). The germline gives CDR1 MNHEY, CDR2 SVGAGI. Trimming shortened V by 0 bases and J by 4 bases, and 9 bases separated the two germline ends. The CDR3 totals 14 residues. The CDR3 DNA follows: TGTGCCAGCAGTTACTCTGGGACCCTCTATGGCTACACCTTC. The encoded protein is CASSYSGTLYGYTF.

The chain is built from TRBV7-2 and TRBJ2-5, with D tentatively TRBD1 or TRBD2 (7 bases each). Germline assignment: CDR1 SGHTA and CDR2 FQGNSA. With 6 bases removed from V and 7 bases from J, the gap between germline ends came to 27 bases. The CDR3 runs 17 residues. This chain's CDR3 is CASRPIQGTTSLATQYF. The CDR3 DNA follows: TGTGCCAGCAGACCTATACAGGGGACTACTAGCTTGGCGACCCAGTACTTC.

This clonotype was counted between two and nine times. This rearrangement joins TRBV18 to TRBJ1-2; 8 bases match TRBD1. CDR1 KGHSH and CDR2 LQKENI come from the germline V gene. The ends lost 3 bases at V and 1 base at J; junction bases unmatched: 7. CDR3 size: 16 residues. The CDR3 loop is CASSPILGQDNYGYTF. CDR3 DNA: TGTGCCAGCTCACCTATTTTGGGACAGGATAACTATGGCTACACCTTC.

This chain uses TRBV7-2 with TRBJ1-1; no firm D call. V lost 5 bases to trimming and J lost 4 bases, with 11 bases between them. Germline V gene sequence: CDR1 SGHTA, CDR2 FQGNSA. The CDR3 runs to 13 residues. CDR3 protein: CASSLSVRTEAFF. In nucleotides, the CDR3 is TGTGCCAGCAGCCTTAGCGTGCGCACTGAAGCTTTCTTT.

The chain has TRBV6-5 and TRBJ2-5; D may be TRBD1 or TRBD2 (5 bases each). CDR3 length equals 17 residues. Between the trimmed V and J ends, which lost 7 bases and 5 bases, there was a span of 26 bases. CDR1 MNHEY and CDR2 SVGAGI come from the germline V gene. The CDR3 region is CASTPPGRKGYGETQYF. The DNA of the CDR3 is TGTGCCAGCACCCCACCGGGGCGGAAGGGGTATGGTGAGACCCAGTACTTC.

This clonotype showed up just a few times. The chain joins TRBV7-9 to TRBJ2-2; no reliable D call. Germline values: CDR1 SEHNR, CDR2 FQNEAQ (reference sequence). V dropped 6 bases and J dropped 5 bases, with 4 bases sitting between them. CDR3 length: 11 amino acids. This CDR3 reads CASRTTGELFF. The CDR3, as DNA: TGTGCCAGCAGGACAACCGGGGAGCTGTTTTTT. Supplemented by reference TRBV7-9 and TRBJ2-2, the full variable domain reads DTGVSQNPRHKITKRGQNVTFRCDPISEHNRLYWYRQTLGQGPEFLTYFQNEAQLEKSRLLSDRFSAERPKGSFSTLEIQRTEQGDSAMYLCASRTTGELFFGEGSRLTVL.

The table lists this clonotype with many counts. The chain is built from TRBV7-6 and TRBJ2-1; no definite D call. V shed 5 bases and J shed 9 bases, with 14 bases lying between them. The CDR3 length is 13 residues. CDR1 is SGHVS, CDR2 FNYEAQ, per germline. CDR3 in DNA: TGTGCCAGCAGCCGCGTTTATGAGGTTGAGCAGTTCTTC. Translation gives CASSRVYEVEQFF.

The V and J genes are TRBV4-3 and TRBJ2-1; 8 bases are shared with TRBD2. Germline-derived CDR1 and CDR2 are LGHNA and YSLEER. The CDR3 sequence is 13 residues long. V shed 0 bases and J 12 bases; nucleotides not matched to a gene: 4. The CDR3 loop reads CASSQDVREVQFF. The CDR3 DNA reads TGCGCCAGCAGCCAAGATGTGCGGGAGGTGCAGTTCTTC.

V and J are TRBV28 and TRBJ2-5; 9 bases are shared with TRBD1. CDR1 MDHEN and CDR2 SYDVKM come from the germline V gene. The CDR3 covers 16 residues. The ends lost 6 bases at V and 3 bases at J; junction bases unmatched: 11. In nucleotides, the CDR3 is TGTGCCAGCAGGCTCCCCCCGGGACAGGGAGAAGAGACCCAGTACTTC. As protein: CASRLPPGQGEETQYF.

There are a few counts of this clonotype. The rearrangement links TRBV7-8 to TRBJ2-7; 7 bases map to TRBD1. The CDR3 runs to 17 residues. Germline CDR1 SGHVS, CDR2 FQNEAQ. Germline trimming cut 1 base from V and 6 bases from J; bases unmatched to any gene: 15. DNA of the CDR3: TGTGCCAGCAGCTTAGAAGTATACAGGGGAGAGGTAGGCGAGCAGTACTTC. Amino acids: CASSLEVYRGEVGEQYF.

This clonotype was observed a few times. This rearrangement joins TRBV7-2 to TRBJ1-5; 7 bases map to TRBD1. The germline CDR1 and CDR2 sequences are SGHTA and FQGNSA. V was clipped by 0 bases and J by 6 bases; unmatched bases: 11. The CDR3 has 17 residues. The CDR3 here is CASSLARRQGGSQPQHF. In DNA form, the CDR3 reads TGTGCCAGCAGCTTAGCCCGCCGCCAGGGGGGAAGTCAGCCCCAGCATTTT.

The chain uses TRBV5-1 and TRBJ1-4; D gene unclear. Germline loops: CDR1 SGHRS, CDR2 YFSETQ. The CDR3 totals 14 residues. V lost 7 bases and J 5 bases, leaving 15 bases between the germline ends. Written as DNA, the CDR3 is TGCGCCAGCCGCTCCGCGGGGTCGAATGAAAAACTGTTTTTT. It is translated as CASRSAGSNEKLFF.